The TCR beta chain described here comes from a study of T cells expressing NK-cell markers. Study information: Just one sequenced donor of eight was HCMV-seronegative, while seven were seropositive.

With UMIs, 5'RACE template switching was used to make TCR beta cDNA. From the 5' RACE reads, TCRdb lists one entry per CDR3 protein and no DNA. In total, the table holds approximately 380,000 distinct CDR3 sequences. Overall study findings and caveats: Dominant NKG2C+ clonotypes accounted for about 1.0-8% of CD8+ T cells in six donors. The study found these clonotypes also leading the CD3+CD56-NKG2C+ fraction in a few donors.

Germline CDR1 and CDR2: SGDLS and YYNGEE. The CDR3 is made up of 14 amino acids. Worth noting for this clonotype: Its antigen is currently unknown.

J is TRBJ1-1 and V is TRBV9; with no DNA, the TCRdb D assignment of TRBD1 cannot be verified. The receptor was derived from a man aged 18-75 years in good health. The sample taken for sequencing was blood T cells: a sorted CD56 or NKG2C T cell subset, CD4+ or CD8+ T cells, or bulk PBMC T cells (not recorded which). CDR3 residues: CASSVGPGPGEAFF.